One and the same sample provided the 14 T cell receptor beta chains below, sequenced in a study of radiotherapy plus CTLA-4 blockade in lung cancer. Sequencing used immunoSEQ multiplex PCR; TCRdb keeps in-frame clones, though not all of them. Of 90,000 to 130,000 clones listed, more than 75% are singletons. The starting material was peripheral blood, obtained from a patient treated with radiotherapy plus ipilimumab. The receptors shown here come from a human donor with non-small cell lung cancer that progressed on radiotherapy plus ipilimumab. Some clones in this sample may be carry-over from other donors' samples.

The CDR3 coding sequence is TGTGCCAGCAGTTACTCTGGGAGGGCCCTATATGGCTACACCTTC. This sequence encodes CASSYSGRALYGYTF. The V and J genes are TRBV6-6 and TRBJ1-2; D gene ambiguous. This CDR3 has 15 residues. Trimming removed 0 bases from V and 5 bases from J, with 13 bases in between. Germline V CDR1 and CDR2: MNHNY, SVGAGI (reference sequence).

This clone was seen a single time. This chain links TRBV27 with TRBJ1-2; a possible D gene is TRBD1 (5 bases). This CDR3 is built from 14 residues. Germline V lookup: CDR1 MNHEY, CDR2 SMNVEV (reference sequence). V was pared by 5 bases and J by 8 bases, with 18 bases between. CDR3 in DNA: TGTGCCAGCAGTCCCACCCTCAGGGCCCGGGGCTACACCTTC. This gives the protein CASSPTLRARGYTF.

In DNA form, the CDR3 reads TGTGCCAGCAGTATACGGGGGATCAGCACAGATACGCAGTATTTT. It is translated as CASSIRGISTDTQYF. The V and J genes are TRBV27 and TRBJ2-3, with a possible D match to TRBD2 (6 bases). This CDR3 has 15 residues. The V end lost 5 bases, the J end lost 0 bases, and 12 bases lay between the germline ends. Germline loops: CDR1 MNHEY, CDR2 SMNVEV (reference sequence).

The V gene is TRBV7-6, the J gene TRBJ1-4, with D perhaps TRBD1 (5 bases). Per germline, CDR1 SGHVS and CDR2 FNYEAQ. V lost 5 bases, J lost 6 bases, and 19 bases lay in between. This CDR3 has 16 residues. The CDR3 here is CASSPTWPGTDEKLFF. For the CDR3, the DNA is TGTGCCAGCAGCCCCACCTGGCCGGGGACCGATGAAAAACTGTTTTTT.

CDR3 amino acids: CASSLRRGSYEQYF. DNA of the CDR3: TGTGCCAGCAGCTTAAGGCGGGGCTCCTACGAGCAGTACTTC. V usage is TRBV7-2 and J usage is TRBJ2-7; D perhaps matches TRBD2 (6 bases). The CDR3 runs to 14 residues. With 2 bases removed from V and 0 bases from J, the gap between germline ends came to 8 bases. Per the germline V gene, CDR1 is SGHTA and CDR2 is FQGNSA.

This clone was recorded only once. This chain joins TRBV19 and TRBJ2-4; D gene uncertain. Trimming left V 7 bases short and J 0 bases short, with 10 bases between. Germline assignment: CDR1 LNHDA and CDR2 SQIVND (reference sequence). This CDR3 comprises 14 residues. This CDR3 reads CASTDTIAKNIQYF. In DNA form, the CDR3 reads TGTGCCAGTACGGATACCATAGCCAAAAACATTCAGTACTTC.

The CDR3: CASSQEKRVNTGELFF. DNA for the CDR3: TGCGCCAGCAGCCAAGAGAAGCGGGTGAACACCGGGGAGCTGTTTTTT. This chain links TRBV4-3 with TRBJ2-2; TRBD2 might be the D (6 bases). In germline, CDR1 is LGHNA, CDR2 YSLEER. The V end lost 0 bases, the J end lost 1 base, and 9 bases lay between the germline ends. The CDR3 is made up of 16 amino acids.

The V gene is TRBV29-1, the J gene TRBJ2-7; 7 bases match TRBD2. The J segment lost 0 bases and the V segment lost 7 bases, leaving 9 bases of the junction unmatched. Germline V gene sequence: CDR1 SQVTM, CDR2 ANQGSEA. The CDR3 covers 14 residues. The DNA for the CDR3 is TGCAGCGAGAAGACCGGGACTAACTCCTACGAGCAGTACTTC. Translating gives CSEKTGTNSYEQYF.

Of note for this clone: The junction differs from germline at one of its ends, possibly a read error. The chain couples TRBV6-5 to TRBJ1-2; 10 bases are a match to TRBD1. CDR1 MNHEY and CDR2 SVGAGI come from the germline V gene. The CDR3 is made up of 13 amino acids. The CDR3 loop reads CASSYGTGAIPSF. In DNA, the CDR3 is TGTGCCAGCAGTTACGGGACAGGGGCTATCCCCTCCTTC.

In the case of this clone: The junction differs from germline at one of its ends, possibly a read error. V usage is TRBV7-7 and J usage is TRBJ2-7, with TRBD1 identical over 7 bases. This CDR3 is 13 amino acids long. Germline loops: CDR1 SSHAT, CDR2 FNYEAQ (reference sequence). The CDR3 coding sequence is TGTGCTAGCAGCGCCGGGACAGCCTCCGAGCAGTACTTC. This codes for CASSAGTASEQYF.

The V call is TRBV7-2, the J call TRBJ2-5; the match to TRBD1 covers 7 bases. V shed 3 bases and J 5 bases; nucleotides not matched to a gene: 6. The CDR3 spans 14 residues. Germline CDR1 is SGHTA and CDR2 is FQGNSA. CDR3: CASSFNRGGETQYF. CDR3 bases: TGTGCCAGCAGCTTCAACAGGGGCGGTGAGACCCAGTACTTC.

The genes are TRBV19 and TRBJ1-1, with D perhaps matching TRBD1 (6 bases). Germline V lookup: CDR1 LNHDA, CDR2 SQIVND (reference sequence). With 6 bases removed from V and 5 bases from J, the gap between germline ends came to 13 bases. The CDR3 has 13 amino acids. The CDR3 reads CASREQGRTEAFF. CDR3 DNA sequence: TGTGCCAGTAGGGAACAGGGAAGAACTGAAGCTTTCTTT.

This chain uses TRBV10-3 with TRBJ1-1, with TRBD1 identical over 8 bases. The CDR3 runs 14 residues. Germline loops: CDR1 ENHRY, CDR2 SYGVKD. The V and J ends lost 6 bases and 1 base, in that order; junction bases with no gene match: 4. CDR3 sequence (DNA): TGTGCCATCAGAAGGACAGGGAGGAACACTGAAGCTTTCTTT. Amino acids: CAIRRTGRNTEAFF.

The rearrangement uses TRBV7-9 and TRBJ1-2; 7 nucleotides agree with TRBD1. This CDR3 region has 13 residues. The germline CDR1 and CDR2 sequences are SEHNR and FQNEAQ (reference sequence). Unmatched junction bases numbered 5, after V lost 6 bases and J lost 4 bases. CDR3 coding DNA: TGTGCCAGCAGTCGAGGGACAGCCTATGGCTACACCTTC. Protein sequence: CASSRGTAYGYTF.